The entry below gives a single T cell receptor (beta chain) sequence along with its context. This clonotype was seen more than once but under ten times. Its recognized antigen is unknown. There are no base qualities to consult, and no much larger clone falls within one base. The sample comes from a study of blood T cells in healthy people across ages (dated by TCRdb to about 2015). Background for the entire study: Template switching captured roughly one uniquely barcoded TCR beta cDNA molecule per two T cells in model experiments. To track age-related changes in TCR beta repertoire diversity, the study relied on deep sequencing normalized with unique cDNA molecular identifiers. The donors were divided into four age groups: young (average around 16 years), middle-aged (about 41), aged (approximately 62) and long-lived (around 80). To avoid experimental bias, donors of different ages were randomly spread across the sequencing lanes. Using the same blood draw, the study looked at two additional independent replicas of 1 million unique cDNA reads for two donors, one aged 18 to 30 and the other aged 80 or older. General study outcomes and caveats: Because profiling used bulk unsorted PBMCs, naive and antigen-experienced compartments could not be compared conclusively. Observed TCR beta diversity correlated strongly with the percentage of naive T cells measured by flow cytometry. As age increased, observed TCR beta diversity per million T cells dropped in a roughly linear way, and a significant reduction was already evident by age around 41. Compared with the aged group, more naive CD4+ T cells, fewer expanded clones and increased TCR diversity were shown by the long-lived group, suggesting age selection. Estimates of total diversity based on one million sequenced T cells were regarded as lower bounds and as underestimates. Because donor CMV infection status was unknown, age-related changes in expanded clonotypes were potentially confounded.

V is pared back by 6 bases and J by 2 bases, with 14 bases lying between the germline termini. Taken from cysteine to phenylalanine, the CDR3 has 13 residues. Just CDR3 DNA is preserved here, 39 bases in frame from base 1. The germline V gene (reference sequence) sets CDR1 to DFQATT and CDR2 to SNEGSKA. Systemically healthy Caucasian individuals from Russia, some 36 in total and aged roughly 6 to 100 years, were included as donors. Approximately 10 milliliters of peripheral blood were collected from each donor into EDTA-treated Vacutainer tubes. Ficoll-Paque density-gradient centrifugation was used to isolate PBMCs, with at least 7 million obtained per sample. Trizol reagent was used to extract total RNA from PBMCs, with at least 5 micrograms per sample. Naive CD45RAhigh/CD27high T cell percentages were measured by flow cytometry on a PBMC aliquot from every donor. The library was made by 5' RACE. The sequencer was an Illumina HiSeq 2500. A second PCR of roughly 7 to 11 cycles was performed with a sample-barcoded 5' primer and a J-beta primer mix. A template-switch 5' adaptor carrying 12 random nucleotides introduced a unique molecular identifier onto each TCR beta cDNA molecule. Each sample yielded at least 3 million CDR3-containing paired-end reads. First-strand cDNA was synthesized from all RNA with the Mint cDNA synthesis kit, primed by a TRBC-specific oligonucleotide. After uracil-DNA glycosylase treatment, a first 18-cycle PCR used universal primers M1SS and BC2_uni_R on all cDNA. Regarding the original processing steps: For normalization, 1 million high-quality reads were randomly selected from each sample, with every read carrying a distinct molecular identifier. Instead of being binned into consensus sequences, reads with shared molecular identifiers were discarded. MiTCR, with a Q25 quality threshold and the strictest error-elimination algorithm, was used for CDR3 identification, clonotype clustering and error correction. A nonparametric unseen species model with Euler transformation was used to estimate lower-bound total TCR beta diversity. TCRdb handled the public reads itself, with Q25 trimming in fastp and clone calling in MiXCR, and kept productive beta chains. Identical CDR3 protein sequences are pooled into one entry, listed with their most common genes and DNA. TCRdb's processing, not the authors', yielded these V and J calls. The sample table lists 1.4 million to 1.5 million distinct CDR3 sequences, approximately 42% of them with a count of one. Roughly 7.9% of the sample is in the top ten clones.

Sequenced input: blood. This TCR came from a woman under 30 in good health. The chain was built from TRBV20-1 and TRBJ2-7, with no confidently assigned D gene. Here is the DNA: TGCAGTGCCGTAATATCTACCCCCTACGAGCAGTACTTC. Translated, this gives CSAVISTPYEQYF.